Listed below are T cell receptor beta chains from one sample, sequenced in a study of T cell responses to AZD1222 COVID-19 vaccine. TCRdb keeps only in-frame clones here, not all; method: immunoSEQ multiplex PCR. The sample holds 100,000 to 150,000 clones, 85% to 95% seen once. This specimen consisted of peripheral blood, obtained on day 0 of AZD1222 vaccination. The receptor source for this set is an adult in good health. The CDR3 runs from the conserved cysteine through the conserved F or W. The D gene is left open where the match is weak. Clone size is stated in some rows and not others, as once, few, many or a class when expanded.

NA TRBJ1-4 TRBV5-1 NA TGCGCCAGCACGGTGGCAGGGGATGAAAAACTGTTTTTT CASTVAGDEKLFF
TRBD2 TRBJ2-2 TRBV5-4 NA TGTGCCAGCAGCCCGGGTGGTTTAGCGGGAGGGATCACCGGGGAGCTGTTTTTT CASSPGGLAGGITGELFF
NA TRBJ1-1 TRBV7-8 NA TGTGCCAGCAGCAACGGACTAAACACTGAAGCTTTCTTT CASSNGLNTEAFF
TRBD1 TRBJ1-6 TRBV9 NA TGTGCCAGCAGCCCCAAGGGGACAGGGATGAATTCACCCCTCCACTTT CASSPKGTGMNSPLHF
NA TRBJ1-1 TRBV19 NA TGTGCCAGTAGTATATCCAGAGGGGGGCGCGGCACTGAAGCTTTCTTT CASSISRGGRGTEAFF
TRBD1 TRBJ1-4 TRBV3-1/TRBV3-2 NA TGTGCCAGCAGCCGAGGACAGGCCACAACTAATGAAAAACTGTTTTTT CASSRGQATTNEKLFF
NA TRBJ2-5 TRBV4-1 once TGCGCCAGCAGCCACTTGACGAGCTCCGTCCAGACCCAGTACTTC CASSHLTSSVQTQYF
NA TRBJ2-6 TRBV19 NA TGTGCCAGTAGTATGGGGGGGGCCAACGTCCTGACTTTC CASSMGGANVLTF
TRBD1 TRBJ1-3 TRBV5-5 NA TGTGCCAGCAGCGCAGGGACAGGGGCCGGAAACACCATATATTTT CASSAGTGAGNTIYF
NA TRBJ1-6 TRBV25-1 NA TGTGCCAGCAGTGAATCCTCGACCGGGTTGCGATCACCCCTCCACTTT CASSESSTGLRSPLHF
NA TRBJ2-5 TRBV6-2/TRBV6-3 NA TGTGCCAGCAGTTACCGGACAGGCCGGGGGGAGACCCAGTACTTC CASSYRTGRGETQYF
TRBD1 TRBJ1-5 TRBV19 NA TGTGCCAGCCCCAGCGGGCAGGGGGATTATAGCAATCAGCCCCAGCATTTT CASPSGQGDYSNQPQHF
NA TRBJ1-1 TRBV7-8 NA TGTGCCAGCAGTTTAGGGGGACCCACTGAAGCTTTCTTT CASSLGGPTEAFF
TRBD2 TRBJ2-7 TRBV6-5 NA TGTGCCAGCAGTAGCGGGGGGGGGTTAGACGAGCAGTACTTC CASSSGGGLDEQYF
TRBD2 TRBJ2-1 TRBV15 NA TGTGCCACCAGCAGGCCCCAACCACCTCCCCGCCACGGGAGGGATCGAGACAATGAGCAGTTCTTC CATSRPQPPPRHGRDRDNEQFF
TRBD1 TRBJ2-7 TRBV28 NA TGTGCCAGCAACCGACGGGACAGGGCCTACGAGCAGTACTTC CASNRRDRAYEQYF
NA TRBJ1-3 TRBV27 NA TGTGCCAGCAGTTCAGGTCTGGGAAACACCATATATTTT CASSSGLGNTIYF
NA TRBJ1-2 TRBV29-1 NA TGCAGCTCCAATGGCTACACCTTC CSSNGYTF
TRBD1 TRBJ2-2 TRBV5-1 once TGCGCCAGCAGCCCGTGGACAGGGACCACCGGGGAGCTGTTTTTT CASSPWTGTTGELFF